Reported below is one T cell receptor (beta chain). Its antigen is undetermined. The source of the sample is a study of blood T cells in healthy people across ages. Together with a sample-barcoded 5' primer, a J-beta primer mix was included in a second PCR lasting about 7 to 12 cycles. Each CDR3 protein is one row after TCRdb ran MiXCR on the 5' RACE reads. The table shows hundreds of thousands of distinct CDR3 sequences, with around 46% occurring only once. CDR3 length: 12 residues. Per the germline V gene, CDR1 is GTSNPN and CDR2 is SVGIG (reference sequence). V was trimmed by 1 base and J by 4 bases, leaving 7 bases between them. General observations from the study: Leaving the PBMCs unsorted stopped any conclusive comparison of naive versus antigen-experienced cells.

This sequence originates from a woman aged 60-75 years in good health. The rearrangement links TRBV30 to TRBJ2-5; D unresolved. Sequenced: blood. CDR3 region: CAWSAGLETQYF. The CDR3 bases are TGTGCCTGGAGTGCAGGCTTAGAGACCCAGTACTTC.